This entry lists 3 T cell receptor beta chains sequenced from one sample in a study of Tregs in tolerant kidney transplant recipients. Using immunoSEQ multiplex PCR, the repertoire was profiled, and TCRdb retains in-frame clones only, with some absent. The sample has about 69,000 clones, 70% to 90% seen once. The starting material was CD4+ T cells from blood, obtained before the transplant. The receptors here all came from a human donor who received a combined kidney and bone marrow transplant.

This clone has just a few counts. The chain recombines TRBV6-1 with TRBJ1-2, with 7 bases identical to TRBD1. This CDR3 comprises 14 residues. With V trimmed by 1 base and J by 4 bases, 3 bases remained unmatched. CDR1 and CDR2 from the germline V gene are MNHNS and SASEGT. Here the CDR3 DNA reads TGTGCCAGCAGTGAAGGGGACAGCCGCTATGGCTACACCTTC. Translating gives CASSEGDSRYGYTF.

The J gene is TRBJ2-7, the V gene TRBV5-4; weak D call: TRBD1 (5 bases). This CDR3 region has 14 residues. Trimming took off 1 base at V and 5 bases at J, with 13 bases between the two ends. Looked up from germline, CDR1 is SGHNT and CDR2 is YYREEE (reference sequence). The CDR3 region is CASSLRQGRHEQYF. The DNA for the CDR3 is TGTGCCAGCAGCTTGAGGCAGGGTAGGCACGAGCAGTACTTC.

This clone was seen only once. The rearrangement uses TRBV21-1 and TRBJ2-7; no check of the table's D call, TRBD1, against the DNA was made. TRBV21-1 is shown as a pseudogene. This CDR3 has 13 residues. The CDR3 DNA reads TGTGCCAGCAGCGGGACAGGGATCCACGAGCAGTACTTC. Amino acid sequence: CASSGTGIHEQYF.